This record looks at one TCR beta chain sequence and its context. The data were produced by immunoSEQ multiplex PCR, yet TCRdb's version contains in-frame clones alone and is incomplete. The sample has about 30,000 clones, around four fifths seen once. Trimming left V 7 bases short and J 8 bases short, with 11 bases between. The V gene's germline CDR1 is MNHEY and CDR2 SMNVEV (reference sequence). The CDR3 spans 11 residues. The sample originates from a study of OX40 agonist ivuxolimab in advanced cancers. Study in general: Prior anti-PD-1, anti-PD-L1 or anti-CTLA-4 therapy did not bar entry, and 40% had some.

The source of this sequence is an adult with an advanced solid tumor such as melanoma, head and neck, liver or kidney cancer. The V and J genes are TRBV27 and TRBJ1-1, with D maybe TRBD1 (5 bases). This specimen was CD4+ or CD8+ T cells sorted from blood, taken in a trial of the OX40 agonist ivuxolimab. CDR3 in amino acids: CASKGSWEAFF. DNA for the CDR3: TGTGCCAGCAAGGGGAGTTGGGAAGCTTTCTTT.